These 10 T cell receptor beta chains share one sample of origin, sequenced in a study of immune reconstitution after stem cell transplant in scleroderma. A single record per CDR3 protein comes from TCRdb applying MiXCR to the RT-PCR reads. The repertoire holds fewer than 3,000 distinct CDR3 sequences, with 6.4% as singletons. Collection took place before or after autologous hematopoietic stem cell transplantation (not recorded which). The receptors come from a female donor with systemic sclerosis.

A word on this clonotype: Germline is not matched at one junction end, which may reflect a read error. This chain links TRBV29-1 with TRBJ2-5; D remains ambiguous. CDR1 SQVTM and CDR2 ANQGSEA come from the germline V gene. The CDR3 loop spans 12 amino acids. The CDR3 reads CSTRPAQETRYF. DNA for the CDR3: TGCAGTACCCGGCCCGCCCAAGAGACCCGGTACTTC.

This clonotype has only a few counts. This chain links TRBV14 with TRBJ2-3; 7 bases fit TRBD2. CDR1 and CDR2 (germline): SGHDN, FVKESK. This CDR3 has 18 residues. The J segment lost 2 bases and the V segment lost 2 bases, leaving 13 bases of the junction unmatched. CDR3 loop: CASSQSRGPGLLTDTQYF. The CDR3, as DNA: TGTGCCAGCAGCCAATCGAGGGGCCCGGGACTACTCACAGATACGCAGTATTTT.

This clonotype was observed a handful of times. J is TRBJ2-2 and V is TRBV2; D not resolved. CDR1 and CDR2 (germline): SNHLY, FYNNEI. V lost 7 bases, J lost 4 bases, and 7 bases lay in between. CDR3 length equals 12 residues. The CDR3 sequence: CASKVGTGELFF. The CDR3 region has the DNA TGTGCCAGCAAAGTAGGCACCGGGGAGCTGTTTTTT.

This clonotype is medium-sized by share. V usage is TRBV6-5 and J usage is TRBJ2-3, with a weak D call TRBD1 (6 bases). The CDR3 loop spans 17 amino acids. Germline loops: CDR1 MNHEY, CDR2 SVGAGI. V was cut by 2 bases and J by 0 bases, with 15 bases left in between. The CDR3 sequence: CASSYGTSYTSTDTQYF. CDR3 in DNA: TGTGCCAGCAGTTACGGGACATCTTACACTAGCACAGATACGCAGTATTTT.

This clonotype qualifies as medium-sized. J is TRBJ1-4 and V is TRBV7-9; a weak D match, TRBD1 (5 bases). From germline, CDR1 is SEHNR and CDR2 FQNEAQ (reference sequence). This CDR3 is 15 amino acids long. Trimming pared 1 base from V and 10 bases from J, leaving 16 bases between. CDR3 amino acids: CASSLVGGTDVKLFF. CDR3 DNA sequence: TGTGCCAGCAGCTTAGTCGGAGGGACGGATGTAAAACTGTTTTTT. Supplemented by reference TRBV7-9 and TRBJ1-4, the full variable domain reads DTGVSQNPRHKITKRGQNVTFRCDPISEHNRLYWYRQTLGQGPEFLTYFQNEAQLEKSRLLSDRFSAERPKGSFSTLEIQRTEQGDSAMYLCASSLVGGTDVKLFFGSGTQLSVL.

Note on this clonotype: A single base separates this from a much larger clone, so it may be a read error. The conserved final phenylalanine or tryptophan is absent from the CDR3, which likely points to a read error. The CDR3 region is CASNSLAGGSYEQYL. The CDR3 DNA follows: TGCGCCAGCAACTCCTTAGCGGGAGGATCCTACGAGCAGTACCTC. This sequence joins TRBV5-1 and TRBJ2-7; 10 nucleotides match TRBD2. Losses at the gene ends were 6 bases for V and 1 base for J; bases not matched to a gene: 7. The CDR3 length is 15 residues. The germline CDR1 and CDR2 sequences are SGHRS and YFSETQ.

The sample holds a few counts of this clonotype. Compared with germline, one end of the junction differs, possibly owing to a read error. The V gene is TRBV7-2, the J gene TRBJ2-4; 12 bases are shared with TRBD2. The germline V gene encodes CDR1 SGHTA and CDR2 FQGNSA. The CDR3 extends over 17 amino acids. The CDR3 DNA sequence: TGTGCCAGCACCTTAGGGACTAGCGGGCTAGCCAAAAACATTCAGTACTTC. Amino acid sequence: CASTLGTSGLAKNIQYF.

Regarding this clonotype: A much larger clone lies one base from this, so it may be a read error. This chain uses TRBV4-3 with TRBJ1-2; D call uncertain. V dropped 3 bases and J dropped 3 bases, with 17 bases sitting between them. Germline CDR1 and CDR2: LGHNA and YSLEER. The CDR3 contains 16 residues. The CDR3 is CASSHGNRVGDYGYTF. DNA of the CDR3: TGCGCCAGCAGCCACGGCAACCGGGTCGGCGACTATGGCTACACCTTC.

The rearrangement links TRBV20-1 to TRBJ2-7; 9 bases match TRBD2. CDR1 and CDR2 (germline): DFQATT, SNEGSKA (reference sequence). V lost 5 bases to trimming and J lost 0 bases; unmatched junction nucleotides: 8. CDR3 size: 15 residues. DNA for the CDR3: TGCAGTGCTTTTAGCGGGGGCGTCAGCTCCTACGAGCAGTACTTC. This codes for CSAFSGGVSSYEQYF.

The CDR3: CASSLDGNLNSPLHF. The CDR3 DNA follows: TGTGCCAGCAGTCTGGACGGAAACCTTAATTCACCCCTCCACTTT. This chain connects TRBV6-5 to TRBJ1-6; D is ambiguous. Trimming took 5 bases from V and 6 from J, leaving 14 bases between them. The CDR3 sequence is 15 residues long. Germline V gene lookup returns CDR1 MNHEY and CDR2 SVGAGI.